The clone carrying this TCR beta chain was counted only a few times. Its antigen is as yet unknown. Repertoires were generated with immunoSEQ multiplex PCR, while TCRdb's copy carries only in-frame clones and drops some. Here the sample spans 75,000 to 90,000 clones, about 82% being singletons. The entry originates in a study of T cell responses to AZD1222 COVID-19 vaccine. The study, taken as a whole, reports: Mostly white British, mostly female donors; authors suggested clonal diversity may be underestimated.

With 0 bases removed from V and 1 base from J, the gap between germline ends came to 7 bases. CDR3 length equals 14 residues. The V gene's germline CDR1 is WNHNN and CDR2 SYGVQD (reference sequence). The chain recombines TRBV10-1 with TRBJ2-7; no clear D gene. Here the sequenced sample was peripheral blood, taken on day 0 of AZD1222 vaccination. This TCR derives from an adult in good health. As DNA, the CDR3 is TGCGCCAGCAGTGAGTCCCACCGTTCCTACGAGCAGTACTTC. Its protein is CASSESHRSYEQYF.